The sequence of this T cell receptor (beta chain) was determined in a study of cytomegalovirus exposure and HLA in healthy donors. Study background: About 82 million unique TCRs from HLA-typed donors were held in an early release of data.

Turning to this clone: Its target is unknown.

Findings and caveats of the study: Most TCR sequences were rare, but some public TCRs occurred in many donors.

PCR primers comprised 60 Vbeta and 13 Jbeta primers. Per the authors' pipeline: Among the unique TCR beta chains that a later analysis counted, about 81 million in all, about 11 million were shared. The table came from immunoSEQ multiplex PCR; TCRdb's copy has only in-frame clones and leaves some out. The V and J calls and clone size were taken over from that table, and D and trimming were inferred from the DNA. The sample shows some 90,000 clones, about four fifths of them seen only once. The CDR3 has 13 residues. The germline V gene encodes CDR1 MNHEY and CDR2 SMNVEV (reference sequence). The trim removed 6 bases at V and 7 bases at J, leaving 7 bases unmatched.

The chain joins TRBV27 to TRBJ1-2; 8 positions agree with TRBD1. The clonotype was recovered from a woman in her thirties or forties in good health and CMV-seronegative. The sample was PBMCs. The CDR3 here is CASRKTGGIGYTF. DNA of the CDR3: TGTGCCAGCAGAAAAACAGGGGGGATTGGCTACACCTTC.